The next 8 T cell receptor beta chains were all read from a single sample in a study of blood T cell repertoires in COVID-19. Data came from immunoSEQ multiplex PCR; TCRdb stores just in-frame clones and leaves some out. The sample has over 95,000 clones; approximately 90% are singletons. Sequenced input: peripheral blood. The receptor source for this set is a human donor with acute or convalescent COVID-19. The donor label of this sample is uncertain.

This sequence joins TRBV7-9 and TRBJ2-1; D is unresolved. The CDR3 is made up of 14 amino acids. CDR1 is SEHNR and CDR2 is FQNEAQ in the germline V gene (reference sequence). Trimming left V 2 bases short and J 4 bases short, with 9 bases between. The CDR3 protein is CASSLTLGYNEQFF. The CDR3 coding sequence is TGTGCCAGCAGCTTAACCCTAGGATACAATGAGCAGTTCTTC.

The V call is TRBV7-2, the J call TRBJ1-4; 7 bases line up with TRBD1. Germline CDR1 and CDR2: SGHTA and FQGNSA. Germline trimming cut 0 bases from V and 8 bases from J; bases unmatched to any gene: 12. The CDR3 has 17 residues. The CDR3 DNA reads TGTGCCAGCAGCTTAGCTCTTAATTGGGCAGGGGGAGAAAAACTGTTTTTT. It yields the protein CASSLALNWAGGEKLFF.

A single count supports this clone. CDR3 loop: CAWSIQGNTEAFF. The CDR3 nucleotides are TGTGCCTGGAGTATCCAGGGGAACACTGAAGCTTTCTTT. The V call is TRBV30, the J call TRBJ1-1, with D possibly TRBD1 on 5 matching bases. Between the trimmed V and J ends, which lost 2 bases and 1 base, there was a span of 8 bases. The CDR3 has 13 residues. Germline V gives CDR1 GTSNPN, CDR2 SVGIG (reference sequence).

The V gene is TRBV4-1, the J gene TRBJ2-7; D is possibly TRBD1 (6 bases). Germline V gene lookup returns CDR1 MGHRA and CDR2 YSYEKL. The CDR3 length is 14 residues. Trimming took off 3 bases at V and 3 bases at J, with 12 bases between the two ends. CDR3 in DNA: TGCGCCAGCAGCCAGCCCGGGACACTCTACGAGCAGTACTTC. Protein sequence: CASSQPGTLYEQYF.

This rearrangement joins TRBV5-1 to TRBJ2-6, with TRBD2 as a possible D gene (6 bases). CDR1 is SGHRS, CDR2 YFSETQ, per germline. The germline V and J ends were trimmed by 4 bases and 2 bases, with 13 bases remaining between them. The CDR3 contains 16 residues. As DNA, the CDR3 is TGCGCCAGCAGCGTCCTAGGAGGGGCTGGGGCCAACGTCCTGACTTTC. It specifies CASSVLGGAGANVLTF.

The chain has TRBV28 and TRBJ1-4; weak D call: TRBD1 (5 bases). Germline lookup yields CDR1 MDHEN and CDR2 SYDVKM. The CDR3 has 13 residues. V shed 6 bases and J shed 7 bases, with 12 bases lying between them. CDR3 protein: CASRWGRGEKLFF. CDR3 DNA: TGTGCCAGCAGATGGGGAAGGGGTGAAAAACTGTTTTTT.

This clone has only one observation. V and J are TRBV19 and TRBJ2-1; TRBD2 aligns across 11 bases. Germline loops: CDR1 LNHDA, CDR2 SQIVND (reference sequence). Trimming cost V 3 bases and J 9 bases; bases outside gene matches: 7. The length of the CDR3 is 15 residues. The CDR3 sequence: CASSILAGGPGEQFF. For the CDR3, the DNA is TGTGCCAGTAGTATCTTAGCGGGAGGGCCGGGTGAGCAGTTCTTC.

The chain is built from TRBV14 and TRBJ2-2; possibly TRBD2 for D (6 bases). V was trimmed by 1 base and J by 1 base, leaving 10 bases between them. CDR1 and CDR2 from the germline V gene are SGHDN and FVKESK. This CDR3 spans 16 amino acids. The CDR3 nucleotides are TGTGCCAGCAGCCAAGTAGGCGGGGTGAACACCGGGGAGCTGTTTTTT. Its translation: CASSQVGGVNTGELFF.